This T cell receptor beta chain is from a study of CD8+CD57+ T cells in acquired aplastic anemia. Study overall: DNA per sorted CD4+ or CD8+ sample ranged 0.2 to 27.4 ug, averaging 3.2 ug.

CDR1 and CDR2 (germline): SEHNR, FQNEAQ (reference sequence). This CDR3 spans 15 amino acids. Trimming left V 6 bases short and J 2 bases short, with 17 bases between. Only patients with CD8+CD57+ cell expansion on flow cytometry were chosen for sequencing. TCR beta VDJ combinations and CDR3 sequences were profiled from genomic DNA. TCRdb reprocessed the reads via MiXCR and lists one record per CDR3 protein. The sample carries approximately 80,000 distinct CDR3 sequences, roughly two thirds recorded once. Study-level points and caveats: Both patients and controls carried the same twenty-nine CD8+ CDR3 sequences.

About this clonotype itself: The antigen is not known.

The sample comprised sorted CD4+, CD8+, or CD8+CD57+ T cells (not recorded which) from PBMCs. This sequence was found in a human donor with aplastic anemia. The chain combines TRBV7-9 with TRBJ2-7; D not resolved. The CDR3 sequence is CASSSTGRFAYEQYF. As DNA, the CDR3 is TGTGCCAGCAGTTCTACCGGTCGATTCGCCTACGAGCAGTACTTC. Filled out from reference TRBV7-9 and TRBJ2-7, the complete variable domain reads DTGVSQNPRHKITKRGQNVTFRCDPISEHNRLYWYRQTLGQGPEFLTYFQNEAQLEKSRLLSDRFSAERPKGSFSTLEIQRTEQGDSAMYLCASSSTGRFAYEQYFGPGTRLTVT.